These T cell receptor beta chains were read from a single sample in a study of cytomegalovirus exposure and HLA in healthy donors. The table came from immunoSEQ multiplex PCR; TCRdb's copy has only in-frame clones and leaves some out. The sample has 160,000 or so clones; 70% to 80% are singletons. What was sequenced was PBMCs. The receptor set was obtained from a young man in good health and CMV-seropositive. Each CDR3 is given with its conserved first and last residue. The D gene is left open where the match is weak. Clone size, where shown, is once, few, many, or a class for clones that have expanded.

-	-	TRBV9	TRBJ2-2	CASSVGGETGELFF	TGTGCCAGCAGCGTAGGGGGCGAAACCGGGGAGCTGTTTTTT
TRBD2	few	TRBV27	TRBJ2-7	CASSKLAGALYEQYF	TGTGCCAGCAGTAAACTAGCGGGGGCCCTCTACGAGCAGTACTTC
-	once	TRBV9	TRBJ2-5	CASSEEGQPEETQYF	TGTGCCAGCAGCGAGGAGGGACAGCCTGAAGAGACCCAGTACTTC
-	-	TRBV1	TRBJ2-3	CTSSQGNGGSTDTQYF	TGCACCAGCAGCCAAGGGAACGGGGGGAGCACAGATACGCAGTATTTT
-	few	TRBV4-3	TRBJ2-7	CASSPILSHEQYF	TGCGCCAGCAGCCCGATTCTATCCCACGAGCAGTACTTC
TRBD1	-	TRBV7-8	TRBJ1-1	CASSYDRGDTEAFF	TGTGCCAGCAGCTACGACAGGGGGGACACTGAAGCTTTCTTT
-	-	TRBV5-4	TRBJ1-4	CASSPGTGGDEKLFF	TGTGCCAGCAGCCCAGGGACCGGAGGGGATGAAAAACTGTTTTTT
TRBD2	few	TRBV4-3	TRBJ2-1	CASSPVVAGEYNEQFF	TGCGCCAGCAGCCCGGTGGTAGCGGGGGAATACAATGAGCAGTTCTTC
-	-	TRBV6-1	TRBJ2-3	CATVRTSGTDTQYF	TGTGCCACAGTCCGAACTAGTGGCACAGATACGCAGTATTTT
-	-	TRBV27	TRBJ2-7	CASSLVPGAPYEQYF	TGTGCCAGCAGTTTAGTTCCAGGGGCGCCCTACGAGCAGTACTTC
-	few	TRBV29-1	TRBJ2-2	CSVVGEPTGELFF	TGCAGCGTTGTTGGGGAGCCCACCGGGGAGCTGTTTTTT
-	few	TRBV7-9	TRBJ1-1	CASSTLDRKNTEAFF	TGTGCCAGCAGCACGCTAGACAGGAAGAACACTGAAGCTTTCTTT
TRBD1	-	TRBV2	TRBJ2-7	CASRNPGTGVEQYF	TGTGCCAGCAGGAACCCCGGGACAGGGGTCGAGCAGTACTTC
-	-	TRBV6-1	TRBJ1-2	CASSAQGNYGYTF	TGTGCCAGCAGTGCCCAGGGTAACTATGGCTACACCTTC
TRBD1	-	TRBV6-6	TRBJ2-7	CASSSLTGGRTYEQYF	TGTGCCAGCAGTTCCTTGACAGGGGGTCGGACCTACGAGCAGTACTTC
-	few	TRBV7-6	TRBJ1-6	CASSSLDSYNSPLHF	TGTGCCAGCAGCTCCTTAGACTCCTATAATTCACCCCTCCACTTT
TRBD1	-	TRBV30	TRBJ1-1	CAWRRWDRGPMNTEAFF	TGTGCCTGGAGGCGATGGGACAGGGGACCAATGAACACTGAAGCTTTCTTT
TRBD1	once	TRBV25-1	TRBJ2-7	CASETGQSYEQYF	TGTGCCAGCGAAACGGGACAGTCCTACGAGCAGTACTTC
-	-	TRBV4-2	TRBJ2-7	CASSQADSTYEQYF	TGTGCCAGCAGCCAAGCAGACAGCACCTACGAGCAGTACTTC
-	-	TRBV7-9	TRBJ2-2	CASSLPGAGELFF	TGTGCCAGCAGCTTACCGGGGGCCGGGGAGCTGTTTTTT
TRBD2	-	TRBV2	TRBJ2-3	CASSELKGLAAGNTQYF	TGTGCCAGCAGTGAATTGAAGGGACTAGCGGCAGGAAATACGCAGTATTTT
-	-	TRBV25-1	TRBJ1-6	CASSEANREPLHF	TGTGCCAGCAGTGAGGCAAATCGGGAACCCCTCCACTTT
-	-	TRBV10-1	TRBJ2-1	CARGGLDGAYNEQFF	TGCGCCAGAGGGGGATTAGATGGGGCCTACAATGAGCAGTTCTTC
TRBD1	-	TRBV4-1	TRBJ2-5	CASSSRDRGLLQETQYF	TGCGCCAGCAGCTCCCGGGACAGGGGTTTGTTACAAGAGACCCAGTACTTC
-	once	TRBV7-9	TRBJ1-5	CASSFDRGNQPQHF	TGTGCCAGCAGCTTTGACAGAGGAAATCAGCCCCAGCATTTT
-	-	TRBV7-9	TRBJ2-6	CASSFGTGTSSGANVLTF	TGTGCCAGCAGCTTCGGGACAGGGACTAGCTCTGGGGCCAACGTCCTGACTTTC
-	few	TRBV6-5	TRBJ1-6	CASSYSQGSSPLHF	TGTGCCAGCAGTTACTCGCAGGGTTCTTCACCCCTCCACTTT
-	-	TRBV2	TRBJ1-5	CASSVEGIRSNQPQHF	TGTGCCAGCAGTGTGGAGGGAATAAGGAGCAATCAGCCCCAGCATTTT
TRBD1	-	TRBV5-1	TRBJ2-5	CASSPGTGGRETQYF	TGCGCCAGCAGCCCAGGGACAGGGGGCAGGGAGACCCAGTACTTC
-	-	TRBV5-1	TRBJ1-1	CASSLVQGEAFF	TGCGCCAGCAGCTTGGTACAGGGTGAAGCTTTCTTT
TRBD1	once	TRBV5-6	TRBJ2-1	CASSSTGGLYNEQFF	TGTGCCAGCAGCTCAACAGGGGGCCTCTACAATGAGCAGTTCTTC
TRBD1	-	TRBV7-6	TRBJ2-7	CASSLAKDRVLLREQYF	TGTGCCAGCAGCTTAGCGAAGGACAGGGTATTGCTCAGGGAGCAGTACTTC
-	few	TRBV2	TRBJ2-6	CASSLPRDSGANVLTF	TGTGCCAGCAGTTTACCCAGGGACTCTGGGGCCAACGTCCTGACTTTC
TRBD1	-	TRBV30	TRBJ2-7	CATTTGYEQYF	TGTGCCACCACGACAGGGTACGAGCAGTACTTC
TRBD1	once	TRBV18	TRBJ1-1	CASSTTGRDTEAFF	TGTGCCAGCTCAACGACAGGGCGGGACACTGAAGCTTTCTTT
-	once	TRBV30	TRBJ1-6	CAWSRDIPSSYNSPLHF	TGTGCCTGGAGTAGGGACATACCGAGCTCCTATAATTCACCCCTCCACTTT
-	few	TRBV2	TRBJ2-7	CASSGLVYEQYF	TGTGCCAGCAGTGGATTAGTCTACGAGCAGTACTTC
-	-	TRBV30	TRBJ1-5	CAWSAGIQPQHF	TGTGCCTGGAGTGCGGGGATTCAGCCCCAGCATTTT
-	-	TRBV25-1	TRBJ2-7	CASSGTAPTYEQYF	TGTGCCAGCAGTGGGACAGCCCCGACCTACGAGCAGTACTTC
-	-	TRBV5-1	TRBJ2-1	CASSPVPGLYNEQFF	TGCGCCAGCAGCCCCGTCCCCGGACTCTACAATGAGCAGTTCTTC
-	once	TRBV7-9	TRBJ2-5	CASSLGEQGSAETQYF	TGTGCCAGCAGCTTGGGCGAACAGGGTAGCGCGGAGACCCAGTACTTC
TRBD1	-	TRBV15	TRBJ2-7	CATSRGGGTGAYEQYF	TGTGCCACCAGCAGAGGGGGAGGGACAGGGGCCTACGAGCAGTACTTC